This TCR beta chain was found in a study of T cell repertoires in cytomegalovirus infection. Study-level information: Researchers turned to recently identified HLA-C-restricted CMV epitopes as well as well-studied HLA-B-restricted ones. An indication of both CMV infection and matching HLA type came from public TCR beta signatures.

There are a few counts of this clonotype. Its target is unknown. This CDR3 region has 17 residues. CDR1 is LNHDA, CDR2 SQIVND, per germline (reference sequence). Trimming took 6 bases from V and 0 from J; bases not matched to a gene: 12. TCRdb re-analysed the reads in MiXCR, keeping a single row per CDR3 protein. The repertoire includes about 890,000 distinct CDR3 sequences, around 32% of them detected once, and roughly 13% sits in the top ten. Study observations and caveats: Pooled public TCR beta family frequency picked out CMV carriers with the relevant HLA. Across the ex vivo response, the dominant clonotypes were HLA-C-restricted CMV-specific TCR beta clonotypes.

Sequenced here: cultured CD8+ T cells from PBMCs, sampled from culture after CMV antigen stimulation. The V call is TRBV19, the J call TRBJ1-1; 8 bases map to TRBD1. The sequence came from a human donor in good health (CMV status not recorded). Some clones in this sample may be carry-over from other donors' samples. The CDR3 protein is CASSPRQGRELNTEAFF. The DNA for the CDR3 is TGTGCCAGTAGCCCTCGACAGGGGAGGGAACTGAACACTGAAGCTTTCTTT.